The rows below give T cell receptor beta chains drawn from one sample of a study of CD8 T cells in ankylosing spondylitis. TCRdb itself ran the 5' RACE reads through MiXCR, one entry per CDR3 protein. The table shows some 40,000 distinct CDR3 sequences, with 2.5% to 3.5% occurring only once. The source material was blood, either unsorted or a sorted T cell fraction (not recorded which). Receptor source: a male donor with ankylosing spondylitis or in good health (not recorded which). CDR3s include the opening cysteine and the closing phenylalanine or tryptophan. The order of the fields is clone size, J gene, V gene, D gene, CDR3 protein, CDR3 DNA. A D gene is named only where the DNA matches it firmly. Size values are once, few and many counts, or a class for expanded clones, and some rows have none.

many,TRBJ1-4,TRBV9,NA,CASSATLGLAGGKLFF,TGTGCCAGCAGCGCGACTTTGGGCCTTGCTGGTGGGAAACTGTTTTTT
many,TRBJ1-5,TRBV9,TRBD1,CASSAGDREDQPQHF,TGTGCCAGCAGCGCAGGGGACAGGGAGGATCAGCCCCAGCATTTT
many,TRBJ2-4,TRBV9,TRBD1,CASSGQGAKNIQYF,TGTGCCAGCAGCGGACAGGGGGCTAAAAACATTCAGTACTTC
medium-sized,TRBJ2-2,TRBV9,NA,CASSVAGVNTGELFF,TGTGCCAGCAGCGTAGCAGGGGTCAACACCGGGGAGCTGTTTTTT
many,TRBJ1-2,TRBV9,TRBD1,CASSGRPGTGDYGYTF,TGTGCCAGCAGCGGGCGCCCCGGGACAGGGGACTATGGCTACACCTTC
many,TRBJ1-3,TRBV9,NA,CASSPRSSGNTIYF,TGTGCCAGCAGCCCCCGTAGCTCTGGAAACACCATATATTTT
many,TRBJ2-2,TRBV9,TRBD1,CASNARGQGAQNTGELFF,TGTGCCAGCAACGCCAGGGGGCAGGGGGCGCAAAACACCGGGGAGCTGTTTTTT
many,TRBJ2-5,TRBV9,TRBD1,CASSVGSRGPGTQYF,TGTGCCAGCAGCGTAGGGTCCAGGGGGCCAGGGACCCAGTACTTC
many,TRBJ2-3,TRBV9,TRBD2,CASSIIGSELAADTQYF,TGTGCCAGCAGCATAATAGGTTCGGAACTAGCGGCAGATACGCAGTATTTT
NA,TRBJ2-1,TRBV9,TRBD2,CASSGFSGSSYNEQFF,TGTGCCAGCAGCGGCTTTAGCGGGAGCTCCTACAATGAGCAGTTCTTC
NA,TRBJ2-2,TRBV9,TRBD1,CASSDGTETGELFF,TGTGCCAGCAGCGACGGGACAGAGACCGGGGAGCTGTTTTTT
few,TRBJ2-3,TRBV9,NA,CASSIGGADTQYF,TGTGCCAGCAGCATAGGGGGGGCAGATACGCAGTATTTT
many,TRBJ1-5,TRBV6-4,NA,CASGVAGGDSNQPQHF,TGTGCCAGCGGTGTGGCGGGAGGGGATAGCAATCAGCCCCAGCATTTT
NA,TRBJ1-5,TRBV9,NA,CASSVGWSDTQPQHF,TGTGCCAGCAGCGTAGGGTGGTCGGATACACAGCCCCAGCATTTT
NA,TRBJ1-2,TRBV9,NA,CASSGGGGYYGYTF,TGTGCCAGCAGCGGGGGAGGGGGTTACTATGGCTACACCTTC
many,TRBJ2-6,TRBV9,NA,CASSPHISGANVLTF,TGTGCCAGCAGCCCCCATATCTCTGGGGCCAACGTCCTGACTTTC
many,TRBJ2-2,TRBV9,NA,CASSPPRTRIYTGELFF,TGTGCCAGCAGCCCCCCCCGGACTCGGATATACACCGGGGAGCTGTTTTTT
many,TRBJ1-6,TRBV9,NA,CASSDGGGLGEGSPLHF,TGTGCCAGCAGCGACGGCGGGGGGTTAGGGGAAGGATCACCCCTCCACTTT
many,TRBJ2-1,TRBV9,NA,CASSFRGRDSIPNEQFF,TGTGCCAGCAGCTTCCGGGGTAGGGACTCCATTCCTAATGAGCAGTTCTTC
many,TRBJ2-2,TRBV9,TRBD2,CASSVGPAGAPGELFF,TGTGCCAGCAGCGTAGGACCAGCGGGGGCCCCCGGGGAGCTGTTTTTT
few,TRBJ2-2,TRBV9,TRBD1,CASSASGTVNTGELFF,TGTGCCAGCAGTGCCTCCGGGACAGTTAACACCGGGGAGCTGTTTTTT
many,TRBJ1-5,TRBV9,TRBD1,CASSVGGDRGNQPQHF,TGTGCCAGCAGCGTAGGGGGCGACAGGGGGAATCAGCCCCAGCATTTT
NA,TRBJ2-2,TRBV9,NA,CASSAYSTGELFF,TGTGCCAGCAGCGCGTACAGCACCGGGGAGCTGTTTTTT
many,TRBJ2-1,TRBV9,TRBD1,CASSTGVVNNEQFF,TGTGCCAGCAGTACAGGGGTCGTTAACAATGAGCAGTTCTTC
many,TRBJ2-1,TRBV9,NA,CASSPFYNEQFF,TGTGCCAGCAGCCCATTTTACAATGAGCAGTTCTTC
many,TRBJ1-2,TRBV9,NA,CASSLHRNNYGYTF,TGTGCCAGCAGCCTACACAGGAATAACTATGGCTACACCTTC
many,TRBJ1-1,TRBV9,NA,CASSPRPDSEAFF,TGTGCCAGCAGCCCTCGTCCGGACAGTGAAGCTTTCTTT
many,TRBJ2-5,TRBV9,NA,CASSVSGVQETQYF,TGTGCCAGCAGCGTATCGGGTGTCCAAGAGACCCAGTACTTC
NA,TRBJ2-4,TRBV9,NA,CASSAETTGIQYF,TGTGCCAGCAGCGCCGAGACTACGGGCATTCAGTACTTC
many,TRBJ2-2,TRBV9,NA,CASSPGGLPTGELFF,TGTGCCAGCAGTCCAGGGGGGCTGCCCACCGGGGAGCTGTTTTTT
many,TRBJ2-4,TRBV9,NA,CASSVDPGLAKNIQYF,TGTGCCAGCAGCGTTGATCCGGGGCTAGCCAAAAACATTCAGTACTTC
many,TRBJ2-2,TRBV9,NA,CASSVGTIGGELFF,TGTGCCAGCAGCGTAGGGACTATAGGCGGGGAGCTGTTTTTT
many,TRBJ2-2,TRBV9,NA,CASRPGHGNTGELFF,TGTGCCAGCAGGCCGGGGCACGGAAACACCGGGGAGCTGTTTTTT
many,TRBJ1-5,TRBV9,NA,CASSVSGYSNQPQHF,TGTGCCAGCAGCGTATCAGGTTATAGCAATCAGCCCCAGCATTTT
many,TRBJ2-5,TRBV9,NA,CASSVGAGRETQYF,TGTGCCAGCAGCGTAGGTGCAGGGCGAGAGACCCAGTACTTC